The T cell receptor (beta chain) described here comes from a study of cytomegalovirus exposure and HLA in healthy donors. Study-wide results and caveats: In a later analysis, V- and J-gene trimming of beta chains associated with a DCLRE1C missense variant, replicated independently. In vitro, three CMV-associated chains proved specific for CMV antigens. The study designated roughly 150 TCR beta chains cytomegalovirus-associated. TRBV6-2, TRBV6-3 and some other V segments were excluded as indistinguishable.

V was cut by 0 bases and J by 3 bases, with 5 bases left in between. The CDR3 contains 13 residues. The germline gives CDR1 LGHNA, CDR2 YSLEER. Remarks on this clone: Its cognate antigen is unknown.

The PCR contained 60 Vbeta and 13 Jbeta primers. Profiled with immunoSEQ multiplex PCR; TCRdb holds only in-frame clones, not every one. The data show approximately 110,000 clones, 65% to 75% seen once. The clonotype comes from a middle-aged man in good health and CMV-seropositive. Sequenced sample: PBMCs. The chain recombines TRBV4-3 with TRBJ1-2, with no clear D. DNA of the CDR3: TGCGCCAGCAGCCAAGATCCTTACTATGGCTACACCTTC. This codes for CASSQDPYYGYTF.